The present entry profiles one T cell receptor (beta chain) with its context. The target antigen is unknown. This specimen belongs to a study of shared clonotypes between healthy human individuals. For the study at large: For every donor, three CD4 naive, three CD4 memory, two CD8 naive and one CD8 memory plates were used. General study results and limits: Generation probability values for non-shared clonotypes were lower than those for clonotypes shared by all four donors. Larger richness was generally estimated for naive than memory subsets.

Cells designated naive CD8 were CD45RO-negative and were positively selected for CCR7, with terminally differentiated effector memory CD45RA+ cells excluded. In the sorted-subset replicate PCRs, 150 to 200 ng DNA, some 30,000 T cell genomes, was used. Method: immunoSEQ multiplex PCR; TCRdb's copy keeps in-frame clones and lacks some. The table includes around 1.9 million clones, 93% detected once. The CDR3 consists of 14 residues. Germline V gene lookup returns CDR1 WSHSY and CDR2 SAAADI. V shed 6 bases, J shed 0 bases, and the junction held 2 bases outside the gene matches. Specimen: naive CD8+ T cells from PBMCs. The V gene is TRBV10-2, the J gene TRBJ2-1; the match to TRBD1 covers 7 bases. This receptor was identified in a man aged 18 to 30 in good health. Some clones in this sample may be carry-over from other donors' samples. The CDR3 here is CASRSGGSYNEQFF. DNA of the CDR3: TGCGCCAGCAGGTCAGGGGGCTCCTACAATGAGCAGTTCTTC.